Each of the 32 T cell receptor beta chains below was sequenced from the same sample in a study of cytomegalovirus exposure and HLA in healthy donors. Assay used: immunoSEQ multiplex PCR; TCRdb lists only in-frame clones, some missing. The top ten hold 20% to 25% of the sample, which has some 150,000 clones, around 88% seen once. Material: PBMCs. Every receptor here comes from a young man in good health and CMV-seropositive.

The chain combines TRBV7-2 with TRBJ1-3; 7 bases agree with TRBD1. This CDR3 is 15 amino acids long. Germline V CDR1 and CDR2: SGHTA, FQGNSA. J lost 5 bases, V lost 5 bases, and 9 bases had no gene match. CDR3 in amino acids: CASSLTPGGRNTIYF. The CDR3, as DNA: TGTGCCAGCAGCCTCACGCCAGGGGGGAGAAACACCATATATTTT.

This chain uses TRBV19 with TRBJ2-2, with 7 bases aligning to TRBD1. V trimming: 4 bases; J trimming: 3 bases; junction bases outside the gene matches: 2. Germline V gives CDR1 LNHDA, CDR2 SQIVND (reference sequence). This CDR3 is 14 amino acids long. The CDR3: CASSNTGDTGELFF. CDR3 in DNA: TGTGCCAGTAGTAACACAGGGGACACCGGGGAGCTGTTTTTT. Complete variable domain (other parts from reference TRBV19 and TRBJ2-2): DGGITQSPKYLFRKEGQNVTLSCEQNLNHDAMYWYRQDPGQGLRLIYYSQIVNDFQKGDIAEGYSVSREKKESFPLTVTSAQKNPTAFYLCASSNTGDTGELFFGEGSRLTVL.

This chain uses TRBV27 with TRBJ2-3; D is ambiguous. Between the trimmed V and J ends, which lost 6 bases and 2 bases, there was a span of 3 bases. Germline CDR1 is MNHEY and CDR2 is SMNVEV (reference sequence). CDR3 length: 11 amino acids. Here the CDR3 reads CASSNTDTQYF. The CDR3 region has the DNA TGTGCCAGCAGCAACACAGATACGCAGTATTTT.

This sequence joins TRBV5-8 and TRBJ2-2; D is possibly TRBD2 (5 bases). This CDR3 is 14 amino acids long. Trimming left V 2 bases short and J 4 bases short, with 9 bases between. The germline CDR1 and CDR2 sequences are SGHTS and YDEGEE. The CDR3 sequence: CASSLAASTGELFF. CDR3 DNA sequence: TGTGCCAGCAGCTTAGCGGCAAGCACCGGGGAGCTGTTTTTT.

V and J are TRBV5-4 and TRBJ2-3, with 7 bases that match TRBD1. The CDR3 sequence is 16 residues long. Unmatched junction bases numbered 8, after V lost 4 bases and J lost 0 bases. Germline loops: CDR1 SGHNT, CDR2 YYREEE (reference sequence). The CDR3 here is CASSKGQQASTDTQYF. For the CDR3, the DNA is TGTGCCAGCAGCAAGGGACAGCAAGCTAGCACAGATACGCAGTATTTT.

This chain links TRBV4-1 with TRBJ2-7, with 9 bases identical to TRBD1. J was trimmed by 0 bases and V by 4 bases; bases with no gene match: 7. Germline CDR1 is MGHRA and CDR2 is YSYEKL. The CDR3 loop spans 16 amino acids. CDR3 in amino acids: CASSLGTGRSSYEQYF. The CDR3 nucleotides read TGCGCCAGCAGCCTGGGGACAGGGCGAAGCTCCTACGAGCAGTACTTC.

The CDR3 sequence: CASTVRDPTGNLYGYTF. In nucleotides, the CDR3 is TGTGCCAGCACCGTAAGGGACCCGACAGGGAACCTCTATGGCTACACCTTC. The chain couples TRBV27 to TRBJ1-2, with TRBD1 matching 7 bases. The CDR3 contains 17 residues. The germline CDR1 and CDR2 sequences are MNHEY and SMNVEV (reference sequence). V shed 7 bases, J shed 4 bases, and the junction held 18 bases outside the gene matches.

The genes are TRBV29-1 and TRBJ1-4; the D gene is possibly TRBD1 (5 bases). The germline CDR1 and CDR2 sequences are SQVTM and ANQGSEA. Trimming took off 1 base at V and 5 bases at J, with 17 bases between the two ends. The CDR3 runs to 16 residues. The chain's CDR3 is CSVEAGGEGPNEKLFF. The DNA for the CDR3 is TGCAGCGTTGAAGCGGGGGGTGAGGGACCAAATGAAAAACTGTTTTTT.

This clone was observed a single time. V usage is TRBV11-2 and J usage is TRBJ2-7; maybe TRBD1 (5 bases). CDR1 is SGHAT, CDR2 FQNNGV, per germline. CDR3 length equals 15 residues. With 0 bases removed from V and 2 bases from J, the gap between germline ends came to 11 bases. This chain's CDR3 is CASSLDSGLAYEQYF. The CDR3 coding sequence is TGTGCCAGCAGCTTAGATTCAGGGTTAGCCTACGAGCAGTACTTC.

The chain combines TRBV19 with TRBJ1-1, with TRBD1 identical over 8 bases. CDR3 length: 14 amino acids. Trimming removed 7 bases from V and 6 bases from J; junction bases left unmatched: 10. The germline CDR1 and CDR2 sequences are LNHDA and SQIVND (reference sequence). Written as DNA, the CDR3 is TGTGCCAGTACCCAGACAGGGGAGACCTCTGAAGCTTTCTTT. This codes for CASTQTGETSEAFF.

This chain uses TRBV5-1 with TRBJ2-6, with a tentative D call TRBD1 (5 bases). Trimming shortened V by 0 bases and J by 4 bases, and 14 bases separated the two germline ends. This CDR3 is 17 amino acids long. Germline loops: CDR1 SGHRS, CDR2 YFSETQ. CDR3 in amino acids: CASSLVPGLRGANVLTF. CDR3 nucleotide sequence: TGCGCCAGCAGCTTGGTCCCAGGGCTGAGGGGGGCCAACGTCCTGACTTTC.

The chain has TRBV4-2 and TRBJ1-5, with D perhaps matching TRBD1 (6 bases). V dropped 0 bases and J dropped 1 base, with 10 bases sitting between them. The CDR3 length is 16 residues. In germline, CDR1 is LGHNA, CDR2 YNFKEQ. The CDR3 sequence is CASSQDGQQSNQPQHF. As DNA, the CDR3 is TGTGCCAGCAGCCAAGACGGACAGCAAAGCAATCAGCCCCAGCATTTT.

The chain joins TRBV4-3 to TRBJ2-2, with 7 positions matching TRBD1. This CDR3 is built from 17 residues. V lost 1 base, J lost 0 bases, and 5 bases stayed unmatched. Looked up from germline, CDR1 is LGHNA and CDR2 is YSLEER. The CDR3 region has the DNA TGCGCCAGCAGCCAAGGGACAGGATATGCGAACACCGGGGAGCTGTTTTTT. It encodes CASSQGTGYANTGELFF.

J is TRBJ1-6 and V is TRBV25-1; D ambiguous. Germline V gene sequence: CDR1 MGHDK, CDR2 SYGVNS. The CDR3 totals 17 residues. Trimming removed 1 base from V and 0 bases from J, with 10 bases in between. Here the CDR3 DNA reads TGTGCCAGCAGTGAATCCGTAAGGAGCTCCTATAATTCACCCCTCCACTTT. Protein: CASSESVRSSYNSPLHF.

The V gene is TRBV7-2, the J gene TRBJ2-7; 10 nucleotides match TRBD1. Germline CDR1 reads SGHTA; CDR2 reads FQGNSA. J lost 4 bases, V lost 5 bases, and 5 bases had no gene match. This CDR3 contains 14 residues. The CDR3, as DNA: TGTGCCAGCAGCCCTCGGACAGGGGGGTACGAGCAGTACTTC. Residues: CASSPRTGGYEQYF.

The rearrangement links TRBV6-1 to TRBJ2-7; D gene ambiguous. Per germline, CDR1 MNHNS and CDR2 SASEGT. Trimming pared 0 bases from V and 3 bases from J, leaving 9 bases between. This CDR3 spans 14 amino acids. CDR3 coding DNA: TGTGCCAGCAGTGAAGCGGGCCACCTCTACGAGCAGTACTTC. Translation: CASSEAGHLYEQYF.

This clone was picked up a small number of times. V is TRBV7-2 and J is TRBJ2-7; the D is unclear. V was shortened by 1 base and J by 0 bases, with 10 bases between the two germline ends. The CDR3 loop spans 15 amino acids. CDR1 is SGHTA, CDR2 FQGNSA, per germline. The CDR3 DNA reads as TGTGCCAGCAGCTTAGGATCCGCGAGCTCCTACGAGCAGTACTTC. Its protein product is CASSLGSASSYEQYF.

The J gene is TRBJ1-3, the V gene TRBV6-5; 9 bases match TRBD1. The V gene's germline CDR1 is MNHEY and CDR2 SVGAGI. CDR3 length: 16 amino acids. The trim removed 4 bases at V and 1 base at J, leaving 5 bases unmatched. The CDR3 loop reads CASSFTGQGSGNTIYF. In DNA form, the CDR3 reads TGTGCCAGCAGTTTTACGGGACAGGGTTCTGGAAACACCATATATTTT.

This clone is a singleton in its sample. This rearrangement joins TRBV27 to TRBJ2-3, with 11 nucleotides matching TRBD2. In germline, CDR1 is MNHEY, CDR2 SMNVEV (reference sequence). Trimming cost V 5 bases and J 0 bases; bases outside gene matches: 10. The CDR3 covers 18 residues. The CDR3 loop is CASSLHKGLAVSTDTQYF. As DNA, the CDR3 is TGTGCCAGCAGTCTACACAAGGGACTAGCGGTTAGCACAGATACGCAGTATTTT.

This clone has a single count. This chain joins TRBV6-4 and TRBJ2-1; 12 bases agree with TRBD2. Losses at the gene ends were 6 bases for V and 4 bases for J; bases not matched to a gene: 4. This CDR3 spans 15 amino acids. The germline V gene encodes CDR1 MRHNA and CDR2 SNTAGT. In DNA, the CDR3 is TGTGCCAGCAGCCCCACTAGCGGGAGGTACAATGAGCAGTTCTTC. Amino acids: CASSPTSGRYNEQFF.

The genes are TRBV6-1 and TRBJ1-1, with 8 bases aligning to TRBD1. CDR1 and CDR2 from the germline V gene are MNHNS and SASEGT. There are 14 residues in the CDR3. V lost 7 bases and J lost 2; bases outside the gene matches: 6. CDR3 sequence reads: CASTVTGANTEAFF. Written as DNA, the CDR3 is TGTGCCAGCACCGTGACAGGGGCCAACACTGAAGCTTTCTTT.

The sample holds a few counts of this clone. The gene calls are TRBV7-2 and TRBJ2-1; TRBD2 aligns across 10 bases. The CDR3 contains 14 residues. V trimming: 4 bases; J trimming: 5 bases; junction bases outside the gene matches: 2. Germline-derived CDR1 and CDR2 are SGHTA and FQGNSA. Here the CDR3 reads CASSYTSGNNEQFF. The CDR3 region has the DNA TGTGCCAGCAGCTACACTAGCGGGAACAATGAGCAGTTCTTC.

This CDR3 is CASRPARTSASYEQYF. The CDR3 DNA reads as TGTGCCAGCAGACCCGCCCGGACTAGCGCCTCCTACGAGCAGTACTTC. The chain has TRBV11-2 and TRBJ2-7; TRBD2 matches at 9 bases. J gave up 0 bases and V 6 bases, and 9 bases lay outside the gene matches. From germline, CDR1 is SGHAT and CDR2 FQNNGV. CDR3 length: 16 amino acids.

The CDR3 spells CASSGQGANYGYTF. In DNA, the CDR3 is TGTGCCAGCAGCGGACAGGGAGCAAACTATGGCTACACCTTC. The rearrangement joins TRBV9 to TRBJ1-2; 7 bases fit TRBD1. J gave up 2 bases and V 3 bases, and 4 bases lay outside the gene matches. The CDR3 totals 14 residues. The germline V gene has CDR1 SGDLS and CDR2 YYNGEE.

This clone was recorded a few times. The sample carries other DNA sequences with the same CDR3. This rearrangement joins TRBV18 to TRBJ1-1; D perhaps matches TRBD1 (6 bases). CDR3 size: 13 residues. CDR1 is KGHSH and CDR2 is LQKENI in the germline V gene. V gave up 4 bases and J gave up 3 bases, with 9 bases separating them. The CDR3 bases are TGTGCCAGCTCACAGGGGGTCGACACTGAAGCTTTCTTT. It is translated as CASSQGVDTEAFF.

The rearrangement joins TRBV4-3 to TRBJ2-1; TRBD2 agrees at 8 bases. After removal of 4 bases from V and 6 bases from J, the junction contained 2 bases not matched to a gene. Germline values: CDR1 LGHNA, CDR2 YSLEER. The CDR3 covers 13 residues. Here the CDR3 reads CASSPRGANEQFF. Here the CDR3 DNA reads TGCGCCAGCAGCCCGCGGGGGGCCAATGAGCAGTTCTTC.

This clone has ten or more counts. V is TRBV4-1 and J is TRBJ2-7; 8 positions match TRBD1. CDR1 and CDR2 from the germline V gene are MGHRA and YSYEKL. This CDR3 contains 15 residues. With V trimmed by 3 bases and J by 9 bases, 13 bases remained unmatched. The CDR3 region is CASSQMGTGSFGQYF. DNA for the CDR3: TGCGCCAGCAGCCAGATGGGGACAGGAAGTTTCGGGCAGTACTTC.

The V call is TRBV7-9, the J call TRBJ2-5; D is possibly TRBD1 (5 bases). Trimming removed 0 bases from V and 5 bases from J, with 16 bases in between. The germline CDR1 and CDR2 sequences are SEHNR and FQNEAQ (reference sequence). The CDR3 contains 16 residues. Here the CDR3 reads CASSLANVVGVETQYF. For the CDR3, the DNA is TGTGCCAGCAGCTTAGCGAACGTGGTAGGGGTGGAGACCCAGTACTTC.

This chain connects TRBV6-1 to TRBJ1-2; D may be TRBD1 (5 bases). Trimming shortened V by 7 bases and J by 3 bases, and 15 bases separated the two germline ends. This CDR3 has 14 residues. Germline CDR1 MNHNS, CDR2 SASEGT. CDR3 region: CASNQLGLYYGYTF. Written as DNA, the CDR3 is TGTGCCAGCAACCAACTGGGACTCTACTATGGCTACACCTTC.

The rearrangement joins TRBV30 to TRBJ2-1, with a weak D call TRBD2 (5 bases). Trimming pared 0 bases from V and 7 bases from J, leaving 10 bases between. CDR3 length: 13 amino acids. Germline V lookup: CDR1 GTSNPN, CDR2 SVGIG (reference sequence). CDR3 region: CAWSVLRENEQFF. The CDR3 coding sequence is TGTGCCTGGAGTGTACTACGGGAAAATGAGCAGTTCTTC.

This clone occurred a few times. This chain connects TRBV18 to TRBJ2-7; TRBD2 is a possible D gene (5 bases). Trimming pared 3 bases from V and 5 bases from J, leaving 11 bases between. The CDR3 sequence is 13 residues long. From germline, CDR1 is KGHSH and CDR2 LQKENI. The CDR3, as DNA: TGTGCCAGCTCACCTCTCTCCGGGGACGAGCAGTACTTC. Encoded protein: CASSPLSGDEQYF.

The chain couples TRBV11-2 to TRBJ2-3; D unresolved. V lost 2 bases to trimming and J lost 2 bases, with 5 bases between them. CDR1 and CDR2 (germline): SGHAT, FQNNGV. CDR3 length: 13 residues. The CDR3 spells CASSLSFTDTQYF. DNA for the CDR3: TGTGCCAGCAGCTTATCATTCACAGATACGCAGTATTTT.